This T cell receptor beta chain was obtained from a study of cytomegalovirus exposure and HLA in healthy donors. This PCR relied on a set of 60 Vbeta primers and 13 Jbeta primers. Assay used: immunoSEQ multiplex PCR; TCRdb lists only in-frame clones, some missing. Among about 55,000 clones listed, over 55% were seen once. Trimming removed 2 bases from V and 6 bases from J; junction bases left unmatched: 3. This CDR3 is 15 amino acids long. The germline V gene has CDR1 MRHNA and CDR2 SNTAGT. This chain joins TRBV6-4 and TRBJ2-3, with TRBD1 identical over 12 bases. This TCR came from a man aged 40-49 years in good health and CMV-seropositive. Material for sequencing was PBMCs. The CDR3 DNA reads TGTGCCAGCAGTGACGGTGGGACAGGGGGCGATACGCAGTATTTT. Amino acid sequence: CASSDGGTGGDTQYF.